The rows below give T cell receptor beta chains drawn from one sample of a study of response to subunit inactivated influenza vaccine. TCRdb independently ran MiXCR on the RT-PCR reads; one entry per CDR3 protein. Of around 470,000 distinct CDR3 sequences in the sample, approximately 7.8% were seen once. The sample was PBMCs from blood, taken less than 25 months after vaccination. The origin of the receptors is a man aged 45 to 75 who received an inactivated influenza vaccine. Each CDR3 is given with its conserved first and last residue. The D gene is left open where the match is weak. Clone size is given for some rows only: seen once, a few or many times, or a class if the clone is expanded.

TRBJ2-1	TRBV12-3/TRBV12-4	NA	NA	CASRKGVSYNEQFF	TGTGCCAGCAGGAAAGGGGTCTCCTACAATGAGCAGTTCTTC
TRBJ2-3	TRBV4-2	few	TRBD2	CASSQGVGREPDTQYF	TGTGCCAGCAGCCAAGGGGTGGGGCGGGAGCCAGATACGCAGTATTTT
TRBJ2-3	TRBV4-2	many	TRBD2	CASSQDLGTSTLRSTDTQYF	TGTGCCAGCAGCCAAGATCTAGGGACTAGCACTCTCCGTAGCACAGATACGCAGTATTTT
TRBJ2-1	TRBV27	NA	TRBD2	CASSQTSGRGGYEQFF	TGTGCCAGCAGCCAGACTAGCGGGAGGGGGGGCTATGAGCAGTTCTTC
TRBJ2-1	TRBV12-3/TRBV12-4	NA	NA	CASTQAEIIYNEQFF	TGTGCCAGCACTCAAGCGGAGATAATATACAATGAGCAGTTCTTC
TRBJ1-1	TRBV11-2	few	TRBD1	CASSYRGFLNTEAFF	TGTGCCAGCAGCTACAGGGGTTTTTTGAACACTGAAGCTTTCTTT
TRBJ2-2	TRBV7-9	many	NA	CASSLSRTNTGELFF	TGTGCCAGCAGCTTGTCCAGAACGAACACCGGGGAGCTGTTTTTT
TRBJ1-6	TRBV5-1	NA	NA	CASSLDGRWNSPLHF	TGCGCCAGCAGCTTGGACGGACGGTGGAATTCACCCCTCCACTTT
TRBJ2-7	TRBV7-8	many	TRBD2	CASSPLAGAGSYEQYF	TGTGCCAGCAGCCCATTAGCGGGAGCGGGCTCCTACGAGCAGTACTTC
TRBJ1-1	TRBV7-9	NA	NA	CASSQGFGTEAFF	TGTGCCAGCAGCCAGGGATTCGGCACTGAAGCTTTCTTT
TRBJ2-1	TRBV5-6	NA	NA	CASSFGASSYNEQFF	TGTGCCAGCAGCTTTGGGGCCAGCTCCTACAATGAGCAGTTCTTC
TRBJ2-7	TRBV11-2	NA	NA	CASSSGLKSFEQYF	TGTGCCAGCAGCTCGGGACTGAAGAGTTTCGAGCAGTACTTC
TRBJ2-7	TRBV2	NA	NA	CASSEEWGQGEQYF	TGTGCCAGCAGTGAAGAGTGGGGGCAAGGGGAGCAGTACTTC
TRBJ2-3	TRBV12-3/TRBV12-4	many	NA	CASRGRLSTDTQYF	TGTGCCAGCAGGGGACGACTGAGCACAGATACGCAGTATTTT
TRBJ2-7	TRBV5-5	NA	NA	CASSLVGPLGEQYF	TGTGCCAGCAGCTTGGTGGGGCCCCTGGGGGAGCAGTACTTC
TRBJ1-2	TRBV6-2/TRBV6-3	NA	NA	CASSEDEGYGYTF	TGTGCCAGCAGCGAGGACGAGGGGTATGGCTACACCTTC
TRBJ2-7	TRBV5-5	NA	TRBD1	CASSLGTGIVREQYF	TGTGCCAGCAGCCTGGGGACAGGGATCGTCCGCGAGCAGTACTTC
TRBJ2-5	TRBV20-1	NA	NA	CSARDAGSQYF	TGCAGTGCTAGAGACGCGGGGTCCCAGTACTTC
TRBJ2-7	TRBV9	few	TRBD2	CASSLQAGGVGEQYF	TGTGCCAGCAGCCTTCAAGCCGGGGGGGTGGGCGAGCAGTACTTC
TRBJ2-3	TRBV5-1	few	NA	CASSLGSETDTQYF	TGCGCCAGCAGCTTAGGCAGCGAGACAGATACGCAGTATTTT
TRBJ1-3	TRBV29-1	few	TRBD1	CSVLTGRRPPLSGNTIYF	TGCAGCGTTCTGACAGGGAGGCGGCCCCCTCTCTCTGGAAACACCATATATTTT
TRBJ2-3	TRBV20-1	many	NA	CSASIPGEFTDTQYF	TGCAGTGCTAGTATCCCTGGGGAGTTCACAGATACGCAGTATTTT
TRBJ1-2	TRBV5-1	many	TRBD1	CASQPYMAGGDGYTF	TGCGCCAGCCAACCCTATATGGCAGGGGGCGATGGCTACACCTTC
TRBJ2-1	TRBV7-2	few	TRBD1	CASSFGTVNEQFF	TGTGCCAGCAGCTTTGGGACAGTAAATGAGCAGTTCTTC
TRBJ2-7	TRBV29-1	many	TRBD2	CSVASGGLAGGEQYF	TGCAGCGTTGCCTCCGGGGGGCTAGCGGGAGGTGAGCAGTACTTC
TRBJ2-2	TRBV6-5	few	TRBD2	CASSYLRGAGELFF	TGTGCCAGCAGTTACCTCCGGGGGGCCGGGGAGCTGTTTTTT
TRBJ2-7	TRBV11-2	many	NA	CASSFYEGEQYF	TGTGCCAGCAGCTTCTACGAAGGCGAGCAGTACTTC
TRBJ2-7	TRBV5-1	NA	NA	CASSPTWTSSYEQYF	TGCGCCAGCAGCCCTACGTGGACAAGTTCCTACGAGCAGTACTTC
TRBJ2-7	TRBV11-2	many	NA	CASSSTGGRYEQYF	TGTGCCAGCAGCTCGACGGGGGGCAGGTACGAGCAGTACTTC
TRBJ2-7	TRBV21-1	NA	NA	CASSKGPRRGRPYEQYF	TGTGCCAGCAGCAAAGGTCCTAGGCGCGGGAGGCCTTACGAGCAGTACTTC
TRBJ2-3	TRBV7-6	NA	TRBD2	CASSLAASGGARTDTQYF	TGTGCCAGCAGCTTAGCTGCTAGCGGGGGGGCCCGCACAGATACGCAGTATTTT
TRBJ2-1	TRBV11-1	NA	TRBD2	CASSFAGGASGRIDEQFF	TGTGCCAGCAGCTTCGCCGGCGGGGCTAGCGGGAGGATCGATGAGCAGTTCTTC
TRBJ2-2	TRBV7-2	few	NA	CASSNTSPGELFF	TGTGCCAGCAGCAACACTAGCCCCGGGGAGCTGTTTTTT
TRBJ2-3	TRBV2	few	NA	CASSEARSIDTQYF	TGTGCCAGCAGTGAAGCTCGGTCGATAGATACGCAGTATTTT
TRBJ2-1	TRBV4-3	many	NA	CASSQEPLNEQFF	TGCGCCAGCAGCCAAGAACCCCTCAATGAGCAGTTCTTC
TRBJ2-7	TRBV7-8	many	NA	CASSRSPGSHEQYF	TGTGCCAGCAGCCGCTCGCCAGGATCCCACGAGCAGTACTTC
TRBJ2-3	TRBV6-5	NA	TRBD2	CASSSLSGASTDTQYF	TGTGCCAGCAGTTCCCTTAGCGGGGCTAGCACAGATACGCAGTATTTT
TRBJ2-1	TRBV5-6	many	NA	CASSLLGVSVDNEQFF	TGTGCCAGCAGCTTATTGGGTGTATCCGTCGACAATGAGCAGTTCTTC
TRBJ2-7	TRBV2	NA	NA	CASSELRNSRFGQYF	TGTGCCAGCAGTGAACTGCGGAATTCCCGATTCGGGCAGTACTTC
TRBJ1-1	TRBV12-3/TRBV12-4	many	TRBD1	CASSPQQGAAEAFF	TGTGCCAGCAGTCCCCAACAGGGGGCGGCTGAAGCTTTCTTT
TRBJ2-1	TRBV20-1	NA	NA	CSAPGLGYNEQFF	TGCAGTGCCCCGGGACTGGGATACAATGAGCAGTTCTTC
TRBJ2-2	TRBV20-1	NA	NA	CSARGFTNTGELFF	TGCAGTGCTAGAGGATTTACCAACACCGGGGAGCTGTTTTTT
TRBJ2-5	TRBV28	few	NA	CASSQWMGEAQYF	TGTGCCAGCAGTCAATGGATGGGGGAAGCCCAGTACTTC
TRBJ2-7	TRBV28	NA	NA	CASSFRVHEQYF	TGTGCCAGCAGTTTCAGGGTCCACGAGCAGTACTTC
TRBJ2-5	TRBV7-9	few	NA	CASSLVRAGETQYF	TGTGCCAGCAGCTTAGTCCGGGCGGGGGAGACCCAGTACTTC
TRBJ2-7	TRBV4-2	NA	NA	CASSPGGGPYEQYF	TGTGCCAGCAGCCCAGGGGGAGGGCCCTACGAGCAGTACTTC
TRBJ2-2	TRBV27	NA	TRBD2	CASSLLAGANTGELFF	TGTGCCAGCAGTTTATTGGCGGGAGCGAACACCGGGGAGCTGTTTTTT
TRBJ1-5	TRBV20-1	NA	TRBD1	CSANPTGGIRNQPQHF	TGCAGTGCTAACCCCACAGGGGGTATACGCAATCAGCCCCAGCATTTT
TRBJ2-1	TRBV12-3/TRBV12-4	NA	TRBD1	CASTAGQGVYNEQFF	TGTGCCAGCACCGCGGGACAGGGGGTCTACAATGAGCAGTTCTTC
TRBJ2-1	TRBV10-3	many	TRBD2	CAISDGRVSYNEQFF	TGTGCCATCAGTGACGGGAGGGTCTCCTACAATGAGCAGTTCTTC
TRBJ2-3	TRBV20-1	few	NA	CSASGGTADTQYF	TGCAGTGCTAGCGGCGGGACAGCAGATACGCAGTATTTT
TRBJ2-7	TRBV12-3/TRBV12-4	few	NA	CASGFGYEQYF	TGTGCCAGCGGTTTCGGGTACGAGCAGTACTTC
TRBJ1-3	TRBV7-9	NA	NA	CASSKTGNTIYF	TGTGCCAGCAGCAAGACTGGAAACACCATATATTTT
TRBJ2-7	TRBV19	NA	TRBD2	CASSEVSGDSYEQYF	TGTGCCAGTTCGGAGGTTAGCGGGGACTCCTACGAGCAGTACTTC
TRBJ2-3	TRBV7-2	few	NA	CASSLLVAGTDTQYF	TGTGCCAGCAGCTTATTGGTAGCTGGGACAGATACGCAGTATTTT
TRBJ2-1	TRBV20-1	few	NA	CSRAASSREQFF	TGCAGCCGAGCGGCCTCCTCAAGGGAGCAGTTCTTC
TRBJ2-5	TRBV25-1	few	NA	CASSEYRQGGRRETQYF	TGTGCCAGCAGTGAATATCGCCAGGGGGGGCGGCGAGAGACCCAGTACTTC